This T cell receptor beta chain was recovered during a study of cytomegalovirus exposure and HLA in healthy donors. The PCR employed 60 Vbeta primers together with 13 Jbeta primers. The data were produced by immunoSEQ multiplex PCR, yet TCRdb's version contains in-frame clones alone and is incomplete. The sample has around 39,000 clones; about 72% are singletons. The CDR3 totals 15 residues. With V trimmed by 3 bases and J by 0 bases, 0 bases remained unmatched. Germline V CDR1 and CDR2: SGHRS, YFSETQ. Findings and limits, study-wide: The study recorded 150 to 200 TCR beta chains that were cytomegalovirus-associated. Later analysis suggested most CMV-associated TCR beta chains were HLA-restricted. As a later analysis showed, a missense DCLRE1C variant was linked to trimming of TCR beta V- and J-genes. CMV serostatus alone was available as immune exposure information.

Regarding this clone: Its antigen is still unknown.

Sequenced: PBMCs. The rearrangement joins TRBV5-1 to TRBJ2-3; the match to TRBD2 covers 11 bases. This sequence was found in a man under 40 in good health and CMV-seronegative. CDR3 sequence: CASSWTSGSTDTQYF. The CDR3 coding sequence is TGCGCCAGCAGCTGGACTAGCGGGAGCACAGATACGCAGTATTTT.